This T cell receptor beta chain was documented in a study of T cells after yellow fever vaccination. General study results and limits: Bulk-population clonotypes that are abundant could appear as contaminants in FACS-sorted repertoires. It was the secondary response that reached its peak faster, day 5 versus 15, but it was weaker. Subsequent to the booster, the majority of primary-vaccination clones reappeared (96% CD4, about 90% CD8).

This CDR3 region has 13 residues. Trimming took 1 base from V and 4 from J, leaving 10 bases between them. CDR1 is DFQATT, CDR2 SNEGSKA, per germline (reference sequence). By 5'RACE template switching, TCR cDNA was produced, with a universal primer site and UMIs added in the process. One entry per CDR3 protein results from TCRdb running MiXCR on the 5' RACE reads. The sample includes a few hundred thousand distinct CDR3 sequences, 3% to 4.5% of them seen just once. As regards this clonotype: Its antigen is not known.

The origin of this receptor is a man aged 18-30 years who received the YFV17D yellow fever vaccine. The chain couples TRBV20-1 to TRBJ2-5; no clear D gene. The sample in question was PBMCs, obtained on the day of the yellow fever booster vaccination. CDR3 sequence (DNA): TGCAGTGCTAGAGTCCCAGGAAGAGAGACCCAGTACTTC. This gives the protein CSARVPGRETQYF.